This entry lists 24 T cell receptor beta chains sequenced from one sample in a study of T-cell memory formation after mild COVID-19. A single record per CDR3 protein comes from TCRdb applying MiXCR to the 5' RACE reads. The sample records around 180,000 distinct CDR3 sequences, 16% being singletons. The specimen sequenced was PBMCs or a T cell subset sorted from them (not recorded which). Receptor source: an adult woman who had mild COVID-19 (a few samples of this study predate the infection). Cell type and time point are not known.

This clonotype has just a few counts. This sequence joins TRBV12-3 or TRBV12-4 and TRBJ2-3, with a possible D match to TRBD1 (5 bases). The CDR3 consists of 12 residues. Trimming stripped 2 bases from V and 7 bases from J, with 7 bases between. CDR3 sequence (DNA): TGTGCCAGCAGTTTACAGGGAAATACGCAGTATTTT. Translating gives CASSLQGNTQYF.

This clonotype was recorded a few times. The chain employs TRBV9 and TRBJ1-4, with 8 bases lining up with TRBD1. Germline CDR1 reads SGDLS; CDR2 reads YYNGEE. The V gene end was trimmed by 3 bases and the J gene end by 4 bases; junction bases not matched to a gene: 2. The CDR3 extends over 14 amino acids. The CDR3 is CASSAGQVNEKLFF. CDR3 bases: TGTGCCAGCAGCGCGGGACAGGTTAATGAAAAACTGTTTTTT.

This chain connects TRBV5-6 to TRBJ2-7; 7 bases are shared with TRBD2. V lost 0 bases and J lost 9; bases outside the gene matches: 9. CDR3 length: 14 residues. Germline lookup yields CDR1 SGHDT and CDR2 YYEEEE. The CDR3 spells CASSLDQLAQVQYF. The DNA of the CDR3 is TGTGCCAGCAGCTTGGACCAACTAGCGCAGGTGCAGTACTTC.

A few counts support this clonotype. The chain couples TRBV20-1 to TRBJ2-7; 9 bases align to TRBD2. The CDR3 extends over 14 amino acids. V lost 2 bases to trimming and J lost 3 bases; unmatched junction nucleotides: 5. Per the germline V gene, CDR1 is DFQATT and CDR2 is SNEGSKA (reference sequence). CDR3 sequence: CSARFPSGIYEQYF. CDR3 nucleotides: TGCAGTGCTAGATTTCCTAGCGGGATCTACGAGCAGTACTTC.

This chain uses TRBV20-1 with TRBJ1-4; TRBD1 matches 7 bases. Germline V gene lookup returns CDR1 DFQATT and CDR2 SNEGSKA (reference sequence). The CDR3 has 14 amino acids. V lost 5 bases and J lost 1; bases outside the gene matches: 4. CDR3 sequence reads: CSAPGDRTNEKLFF. DNA for the CDR3: TGCAGTGCTCCCGGGGACAGAACTAATGAAAAACTGTTTTTT.

This clonotype was counted a few times. V usage is TRBV12-3 or TRBV12-4 and J usage is TRBJ2-7; unclear D gene. Trimming cost V 3 bases and J 3 bases, with 9 bases left between them. The CDR3 sequence is 13 residues long. The CDR3 coding sequence is TGTGCCAGCAGTTTGGCTTCCCGCTACGAGCAGTACTTC. It yields the protein CASSLASRYEQYF.

As regards this clonotype: Its ends do not fully match the called genes, so a read error is possible. V and J are TRBV7-7 and TRBJ2-2; D gene uncertain. The CDR3 is 14 amino acids. Germline values: CDR1 SSHAT, CDR2 FNYEAQ (reference sequence). The CDR3 DNA sequence: TGTGCTAGCAGCCCTTTCTTAGGGACCGGGGAGCTGTTTTTT. It yields the protein CASSPFLGTGELFF.

This clonotype appeared a few times. J is TRBJ1-1 and V is TRBV18; 9 nucleotides agree with TRBD1. This CDR3 has 14 residues. Looked up from germline, CDR1 is KGHSH and CDR2 is LQKENI. Germline trimming cut 1 base from V and 3 bases from J; bases unmatched to any gene: 0. The CDR3, as DNA: TGTGCCAGCTCACCACGGACAGGGGACACTGAAGCTTTCTTT. Its translation is CASSPRTGDTEAFF. Full variable domain (missing parts from reference TRBV18 and TRBJ1-1): NAGVMQNPRHLVRRRGQEARLRCSPMKGHSHVYWYRQLPEEGLKFMVYLQKENIIDESGMPKERFSAEFPKEGPSILRIQQVVRGDSAAYFCASSPRTGDTEAFFGQGTRLTVV.

The sample holds a few counts of this clonotype. This chain links TRBV7-6 with TRBJ2-7; the D gene could be TRBD1 or TRBD2 (5 bases each). This CDR3 contains 14 residues. Between the trimmed V and J ends, which lost 4 bases and 7 bases, there was a span of 17 bases. The germline V gene has CDR1 SGHVS and CDR2 FNYEAQ. The CDR3: CASSSAGTRWEQYF. The DNA for the CDR3 is TGTGCCAGCAGCTCAGCCGGGACGCGGTGGGAGCAGTACTTC.

This clonotype came up a few times. The genes are TRBV9 and TRBJ1-2; tentative D call: TRBD1 (5 bases). Trimming cost V 2 bases and J 6 bases, with 17 bases left between them. The germline CDR1 and CDR2 sequences are SGDLS and YYNGEE. The CDR3 totals 15 residues. The CDR3, as DNA: TGTGCCAGCAGCGTTAGTCACGGGACGGGTGATGGCTACACCTTC. It specifies CASSVSHGTGDGYTF.

The V gene is TRBV3-1, the J gene TRBJ2-7; TRBD1 matches 9 bases. Germline V gene data show CDR1 as LGHDT and CDR2 as YNNKEL (reference sequence). CDR3 length: 20 amino acids. Trimming took 4 bases from V and 0 from J; bases not matched to a gene: 19. The CDR3 bases are TGTGCCAGCAGCCCAATCCCGGGACAGGGAGGTTTGGGCAGCTCCTACGAGCAGTACTTC. Its protein is CASSPIPGQGGLGSSYEQYF.

This clonotype was picked up one time. V usage is TRBV19 and J usage is TRBJ2-4; D is ambiguous. The CDR3 has 13 residues. Germline V gene sequence: CDR1 LNHDA, CDR2 SQIVND (reference sequence). V gave up 4 bases and J gave up 3 bases, with 7 bases separating them. The CDR3 coding sequence is TGTGCCAGTAGTAGGACGGACAAAAACATTCAGTACTTC. It encodes CASSRTDKNIQYF.

The rearrangement joins TRBV18 to TRBJ2-1; 9 bases fit TRBD1. V dropped 2 bases and J dropped 2; count of bases not matched to a gene: 10. CDR3 size: 18 residues. Germline CDR1 and CDR2: KGHSH and LQKENI. CDR3 loop: CASSPKTGGALTYNEQFF. In DNA, the CDR3 is TGTGCCAGCTCACCAAAAACAGGGGGCGCTCTTACCTACAATGAGCAGTTCTTC.

V and J are TRBV18 and TRBJ1-1; the D is unclear. This CDR3 region has 16 residues. CDR1 and CDR2 from the germline V gene are KGHSH and LQKENI. V lost 3 bases and J 5 bases, leaving 19 bases between the germline ends. The CDR3 nucleotides are TGTGCCAGCTCACCCCAGAGGGTGGGGTTGGATACTGAAGCTTTCTTT. Protein product: CASSPQRVGLDTEAFF.

The V call is TRBV29-1, the J call TRBJ1-2; 8 bases align to TRBD1. CDR1 and CDR2 (germline): SQVTM, ANQGSEA. The CDR3 is made up of 12 amino acids. V lost 4 bases and J lost 7; bases outside the gene matches: 5. CDR3 amino acids: CSVVRGQGGYTF. The CDR3 bases are TGCAGCGTTGTCAGGGGGCAAGGTGGCTACACCTTC.

This chain joins TRBV10-3 and TRBJ2-1; perhaps TRBD2 as D (5 bases). Looked up from germline, CDR1 is ENHRY and CDR2 is SYGVKD. This CDR3 spans 15 amino acids. The V end lost 0 bases, the J end lost 7 bases, and 13 bases lay between the germline ends. In DNA form, the CDR3 reads TGTGCCATCAGTGAGTCCCCGGGGATTGGGAATGAGCAGTTCTTC. Amino acid sequence: CAISESPGIGNEQFF.

This chain connects TRBV7-6 to TRBJ1-6; D is unresolved. Trimming cost V 1 base and J 7 bases, with 14 bases left between them. There are 16 residues in the CDR3. The germline CDR1 and CDR2 sequences are SGHVS and FNYEAQ. DNA of the CDR3: TGTGCCAGCAGCTTAGAAGTTGCAGGACTCAATTCACCCCTCCACTTT. This sequence encodes CASSLEVAGLNSPLHF.

This chain's CDR3 is CSVVVLGNEQFF. DNA of the CDR3: TGCAGCGTTGTAGTGTTGGGAAATGAGCAGTTCTTC. The V and J genes are TRBV29-1 and TRBJ2-1; D is unclear. V was pared by 4 bases and J by 7 bases, with 11 bases between. Germline V CDR1 and CDR2: SQVTM, ANQGSEA. The CDR3 has 12 residues.

The V call is TRBV7-8, the J call TRBJ2-3; 10 nucleotides agree with TRBD1. The V gene end was trimmed by 4 bases and the J gene end by 4 bases; junction bases not matched to a gene: 5. There are 15 residues in the CDR3. The germline V gene encodes CDR1 SGHVS and CDR2 FQNEAQ. CDR3 DNA: TGTGCCAGCAGCTCGACAGGGGGCATAGCAGATACGCAGTATTTT. Translating gives CASSSTGGIADTQYF.

The V call is TRBV29-1, the J call TRBJ2-4, with D perhaps TRBD1 (5 bases). The CDR3 contains 13 residues. V was pared by 3 bases and J by 9 bases, with 15 bases between. The germline CDR1 and CDR2 sequences are SQVTM and ANQGSEA. DNA for the CDR3: TGCAGCGTTGAGTGGCAGGGAAGTGGCATTCAGTACTTC. Its translation is CSVEWQGSGIQYF.

This clonotype was counted between two and nine times. V and J are TRBV10-3 and TRBJ2-1; D gene unclear. From germline, CDR1 is ENHRY and CDR2 SYGVKD. V gave up 0 bases and J gave up 7 bases, with 7 bases separating them. This CDR3 has 13 residues. CDR3 sequence (DNA): TGTGCCATCAGTGAGTCGATGATTAATGAGCAGTTCTTC. Protein product: CAISESMINEQFF.

This clonotype was recorded a few times. The DNA of the CDR3 is TGTGCCAGCAGTGTTGGTAGCCGAGAGACCCAGTACTTC. Its protein product is CASSVGSRETQYF. This chain joins TRBV2 and TRBJ2-5; no clear D gene. Germline V gene data show CDR1 as SNHLY and CDR2 as FYNNEI. V lost 4 bases and J 4 bases, leaving 10 bases between the germline ends. The CDR3 totals 13 residues.

This clonotype has only a few counts. The chain combines TRBV6-1 with TRBJ2-7; 8 nucleotides match TRBD1. This CDR3 has 15 residues. CDR1 and CDR2 (germline): MNHNS, SASEGT. V shed 6 bases and J 0 bases; nucleotides not matched to a gene: 7. CDR3: CASRGQVRSSYEQYF. CDR3 bases: TGTGCCAGCAGGGGACAGGTGCGCAGCTCCTACGAGCAGTACTTC.

The CDR3 sequence: CASNMRGHSGELFF. In nucleotides, the CDR3 is TGTGCCAGCAACATGCGGGGCCACAGCGGGGAGCTGTTTTTT. The chain is built from TRBV7-9 and TRBJ2-2, with D maybe TRBD2 (6 bases). The CDR3 has 14 residues. Germline V CDR1 and CDR2: SEHNR, FQNEAQ (reference sequence). The V end was cut by 7 bases, the J end by 7 bases, with 16 bases between.